A single sample is the source of the 23 T cell receptor beta chains below, sequenced in a study of blood T cell repertoires in COVID-19. This table comes from immunoSEQ multiplex PCR, and its TCRdb copy is limited to in-frame clones, with some not included. Of 80,000 or so clones listed, about 80% were seen once; the top ten hold 5.7%. Sequencing was done on a sample of peripheral blood. These receptors were taken from a middle-aged man with active or convalescent COVID-19.

In nucleotides, the CDR3 is TGCAGTGCTAGTGGCCCCACACCGGGGAACATTCAGTACTTC. This codes for CSASGPTPGNIQYF. The chain couples TRBV20-1 to TRBJ2-4, with a weak D call TRBD2 (5 bases). The CDR3 consists of 14 residues. CDR1 is DFQATT and CDR2 is SNEGSKA in the germline V gene (reference sequence). Trimming took off 3 bases at V and 7 bases at J, with 16 bases between the two ends.

The rearrangement uses TRBV24-1 and TRBJ2-6, with 9 bases matching TRBD1. The CDR3 sequence is 23 residues long. Germline V gene sequence: CDR1 KGHDR, CDR2 SFDVKD. Trimming removed 0 bases from V and 1 base from J; junction bases left unmatched: 18. The CDR3: CATSDLTPHTRRDRDSGANVLTF. The CDR3 DNA sequence: TGTGCCACCAGTGATTTGACGCCCCACACACGCCGGGACAGGGATTCTGGGGCCAACGTCCTGACTTTC.

V and J are TRBV7-9 and TRBJ2-7; D may be TRBD1 (5 bases). This CDR3 spans 14 amino acids. With 1 base removed from V and 0 bases from J, the gap between germline ends came to 7 bases. CDR1 is SEHNR, CDR2 FQNEAQ, per germline (reference sequence). The CDR3 loop reads CASSLGGYSYEQYF. The CDR3 nucleotides read TGTGCCAGCAGCTTAGGGGGCTACTCCTACGAGCAGTACTTC.

The V and J genes are TRBV13 and TRBJ1-1; TRBD1 aligns across 7 bases. With 2 bases clipped from V and 4 bases from J, the junction kept 13 bases outside the gene matches. Germline V lookup: CDR1 PRHDT, CDR2 FYEKMQ (reference sequence). CDR3 length: 17 residues. The CDR3 bases are TGTGCCAGCAGCTTACCCCGAGGGACAGTAGGGCGCACTGAAGCTTTCTTT. The encoded protein is CASSLPRGTVGRTEAFF.

The chain combines TRBV25-1 with TRBJ1-5; 7 bases fit TRBD1. The CDR3 runs 14 residues. The germline V gene encodes CDR1 MGHDK and CDR2 SYGVNS. V dropped 3 bases and J dropped 9; count of bases not matched to a gene: 8. CDR3 nucleotide sequence: TGTGCCAGCAGTGAGCCTGACAGGGTCCGGCCCCAGCATTTT. Its protein product is CASSEPDRVRPQHF.

J is TRBJ2-1 and V is TRBV10-2; 8 nucleotides align to TRBD2. J was trimmed by 4 bases and V by 10 bases; bases with no gene match: 9. This CDR3 contains 14 residues. CDR1 and CDR2 (germline): WSHSY, SAAADI. The CDR3 sequence: CATRPAGEYNEQFF. The DNA for the CDR3 is TGCGCCACCCGCCCAGCGGGGGAATACAATGAGCAGTTCTTC.

The chain recombines TRBV7-6 with TRBJ2-5; 7 positions agree with TRBD1. V shed 4 bases, J shed 5 bases, and the junction held 10 bases outside the gene matches. Germline CDR1 reads SGHVS; CDR2 reads FNYEAQ. The CDR3 has 15 amino acids. The chain's CDR3 is CASSSQTGSDETQYF. In DNA, the CDR3 is TGTGCCAGCAGCTCCCAGACAGGGAGTGACGAGACCCAGTACTTC.

The chain combines TRBV19 with TRBJ1-1; 8 positions agree with TRBD1. The CDR3 is made up of 15 amino acids. Germline V gene sequence: CDR1 LNHDA, CDR2 SQIVND (reference sequence). J lost 5 bases, V lost 0 bases, and 5 bases had no gene match. CDR3 amino acids: CASSIEQGAHTEAFF. Written as DNA, the CDR3 is TGTGCCAGTAGTATAGAGCAGGGGGCGCATACTGAAGCTTTCTTT.

The CDR3 here is CASSSTGTLYSYEQYF. Written as DNA, the CDR3 is TGTGCCAGCAGTTCAACAGGGACCCTTTACTCCTACGAGCAGTACTTC. The chain uses TRBV27 and TRBJ2-7; tentative D call: TRBD1 (6 bases). CDR1 is MNHEY and CDR2 is SMNVEV in the germline V gene (reference sequence). V lost 4 bases and J 0 bases, leaving 16 bases between the germline ends. CDR3 length: 16 residues.

This clone was recorded a few times. The gene calls are TRBV29-1 and TRBJ1-1, with D tentatively TRBD1 (6 bases). This CDR3 region has 13 residues. The germline CDR1 and CDR2 sequences are SQVTM and ANQGSEA. Trimming removed 7 bases at V and 1 base at J, with 13 bases between. In DNA form, the CDR3 reads TGCAGCGCCCAGGGGCAGGGGAACACTGAAGCTTTCTTT. It codes for CSAQGQGNTEAFF.

This clone turned up a few times. The chain recombines TRBV6-4 with TRBJ2-1; 8 positions match TRBD2. From germline, CDR1 is MRHNA and CDR2 SNTAGT. The CDR3 has 13 residues. The V segment lost 4 bases and the J segment 7 bases; nucleotides outside the gene matches: 3. The CDR3 is CASSVERGNEQFF. CDR3 coding DNA: TGTGCCAGCAGTGTCGAGCGGGGGAATGAGCAGTTCTTC.

This clone showed up many times. The rearrangement joins TRBV6-5 to TRBJ1-6, with D unresolved. The ends were cut back, 5 bases at V and 8 bases at J, with 13 bases in the middle. CDR1 and CDR2 (germline): MNHEY, SVGAGI. The CDR3 runs 14 residues. In DNA form, the CDR3 reads TGTGCCAGCAGTCCGTCGAGGTATGATTCACCCCTCCACTTT. This sequence encodes CASSPSRYDSPLHF.

This clone was observed a few times. The V and J genes are TRBV5-1 and TRBJ2-2; possibly TRBD1 for D (5 bases). The CDR3 covers 15 residues. CDR1 is SGHRS and CDR2 is YFSETQ in the germline V gene. V dropped 4 bases and J dropped 4 bases, with 14 bases sitting between them. For the CDR3, the DNA is TGCGCCAGCAGCCAGGGTGGGGTCGGCACCGGGGAGCTGTTTTTT. Residues: CASSQGGVGTGELFF.

V usage is TRBV19 and J usage is TRBJ2-4; D is unresolved. The CDR3 length is 17 residues. The germline V gene encodes CDR1 LNHDA and CDR2 SQIVND (reference sequence). V was clipped by 4 bases and J by 0 bases, with 16 bases between them. The CDR3 DNA reads TGTGCCAGTAGTACCCCGAAAGTTAGTCTAGCCAAAAACATTCAGTACTTC. Its protein is CASSTPKVSLAKNIQYF. The full variable domain, in which reference TRBV19 and TRBJ2-4 provide the parts outside the CDR3, is DGGITQSPKYLFRKEGQNVTLSCEQNLNHDAMYWYRQDPGQGLRLIYYSQIVNDFQKGDIAEGYSVSREKKESFPLTVTSAQKNPTAFYLCASSTPKVSLAKNIQYFGAGTRLSVL.

This clone was found once. The chain recombines TRBV6-7 with TRBJ2-7; possibly TRBD2 for D (6 bases). TRBV6-7 is noted as an ORF with a role that remains uncertain. The CDR3 consists of 16 residues. Trimming took 4 bases from V and 1 from J, leaving 17 bases between them. This CDR3 is CASSLTTGDGSYEQYF. CDR3 nucleotides: TGTGCCAGCAGTTTAACGACGGGGGACGGGTCCTACGAGCAGTACTTC.

This chain connects TRBV19 to TRBJ2-2, with 9 bases lining up with TRBD1. J gave up 5 bases and V 6 bases, and 4 bases lay outside the gene matches. This CDR3 is built from 14 residues. Germline loops: CDR1 LNHDA, CDR2 SQIVND (reference sequence). CDR3 DNA sequence: TGTGCCAGTAGACAGGGGGCGGGTACCGGGGAGCTGTTTTTT. Translation gives CASRQGAGTGELFF.

This sequence joins TRBV10-3 and TRBJ2-7; TRBD1 aligns across 7 bases. The CDR3 has 14 amino acids. V dropped 11 bases and J dropped 2; count of bases not matched to a gene: 12. Germline-derived CDR1 and CDR2 are ENHRY and SYGVKD. The CDR3 DNA is TGTGCCTCCCAGGCCGGGACAGCCGCCTACGAGCAGTACTTC. Residues: CASQAGTAAYEQYF.

This chain links TRBV9 with TRBJ2-5; D ambiguous. The CDR3 covers 16 residues. V was cut by 0 bases and J by 3 bases, with 15 bases left in between. In germline, CDR1 is SGDLS, CDR2 YYNGEE. The CDR3 sequence is CASSVGHGPFKETQYF. For the CDR3, the DNA is TGTGCCAGCAGCGTAGGACATGGGCCATTTAAAGAGACCCAGTACTTC.

The chain uses TRBV4-3 and TRBJ1-2, with D possibly matching TRBD1 (6 bases). Germline values: CDR1 LGHNA, CDR2 YSLEER. The CDR3 covers 16 residues. The germline V and J ends were trimmed by 4 bases and 2 bases, with 17 bases remaining between them. The DNA of the CDR3 is TGCGCCAGCAGCCCCGTCTGGGGGGGCGAGAACTATGGCTACACCTTC. Encoded protein: CASSPVWGGENYGYTF.

The chain recombines TRBV6-5 with TRBJ1-6; D gene uncertain. Germline V gene sequence: CDR1 MNHEY, CDR2 SVGAGI. The CDR3 runs 14 residues. Trimming cost V 0 bases and J 7 bases, with 7 bases left between them. The CDR3 sequence is CASSYSLGNSPLHF. CDR3 DNA sequence: TGTGCCAGCAGTTACTCGCTAGGAAATTCACCCCTCCACTTT.

The sample holds a few counts of this clone. This sequence joins TRBV5-1 and TRBJ1-3; TRBD1 aligns across 9 bases. The CDR3 has 17 amino acids. Germline V lookup: CDR1 SGHRS, CDR2 YFSETQ. Germline trimming cut 3 bases from V and 1 base from J; bases unmatched to any gene: 8. Written as DNA, the CDR3 is TGCGCCAGCAGCTCGAGGCCGGGACAGGGATCTGGAAACACCATATATTTT. It yields the protein CASSSRPGQGSGNTIYF.

The J gene is TRBJ2-7, the V gene TRBV6-6; perhaps TRBD2 as D (6 bases). The V end was cut by 7 bases, the J end by 2 bases, with 15 bases between. The CDR3 consists of 14 residues. Germline values: CDR1 MNHNY, CDR2 SVGAGI (reference sequence). The CDR3 protein is CASTHGGDPYEQYF. The CDR3 coding sequence is TGTGCCAGCACCCACGGAGGGGATCCCTACGAGCAGTACTTC.

V usage is TRBV11-2 and J usage is TRBJ2-7; 9 nucleotides align to TRBD1. The V and J ends lost 5 bases and 3 bases, in that order; junction bases with no gene match: 5. The CDR3 totals 14 residues. CDR1 and CDR2 from the germline V gene are SGHAT and FQNNGV. CDR3: CASSAATGGYEQYF. The CDR3 nucleotides are TGTGCCAGCAGCGCGGCGACAGGGGGCTACGAGCAGTACTTC.